This TCR beta chain was identified in a study of blood T cells in healthy people across ages. V lost 3 bases, J lost 6 bases, and 5 bases stayed unmatched. There are 13 residues in the CDR3. Germline CDR1 KGHSH, CDR2 LQKENI. A word on this clonotype: The antigen is unknown.

Study observations and caveats: Samples with more naive T cells showed higher observed beta diversity. Per million T cells, TCR beta diversity dropped about linearly as age rose.

A second PCR, run for 7 to 11 cycles, used a sample-barcoded 5' primer plus a J-beta primer mix. TCRdb re-derived calls from the 5' RACE reads in MiXCR, one entry per CDR3 protein. The table has about 1.4 million distinct CDR3 sequences, 59% seen once; the top ten hold approximately 7%. The genes are TRBV18 and TRBJ2-7, with 7 positions matching TRBD2. Sequencing input: blood. This TCR came from a young man in good health. CDR3 sequence (DNA): TGTGCCAGCTCACCGCTGCGGGAGCTCGAGCAGTACTTC. Its translation is CASSPLRELEQYF.